Listed here are 32 T cell receptor beta chains from one sample, sequenced in a study of T cell repertoires in cytomegalovirus infection. The antigens of these receptors remain unknown. TCRdb re-analysed the reads in MiXCR, keeping a single row per CDR3 protein. The top ten hold under 20% of the sample, which has tens of thousands of distinct CDR3 sequences, 20% seen once. Sequenced: PBMCs, sequenced either directly or after in vitro stimulation (not recorded which). These receptors were taken from a human donor in good health (CMV status not recorded). Some clones in this sample may be carry-over from other donors' samples.

This clonotype has only a few counts. The rearrangement links TRBV6-6 to TRBJ2-1, with a weak D call TRBD2 (6 bases). CDR3 length: 15 amino acids. Germline values: CDR1 MNHNY, CDR2 SVGAGI (reference sequence). The V gene lost 3 bases and the J gene lost 5 bases, with 14 bases spanning the gap. The CDR3 bases are TGTGCCAGCAGTTATGGGAGGCCGGGGGACAATGAGCAGTTCTTC. Its protein product is CASSYGRPGDNEQFF.

This clonotype was counted only a few times. The chain employs TRBV5-8 and TRBJ2-1, with 7 bases identical to TRBD1. Per germline, CDR1 SGHTS and CDR2 YDEGEE. V shed 10 bases and J 1 base; nucleotides not matched to a gene: 14. This CDR3 spans 16 amino acids. The CDR3 is CAARDSGRTSYNEQFF. The CDR3 nucleotides read TGTGCCGCCAGGGACAGTGGCCGGACTTCCTACAATGAGCAGTTCTTC.

This clonotype was seen a handful of times. The CDR3 DNA follows: TGTGCCAGTCCTCCGGGAGATACGCAGTATTTT. Protein: CASPPGDTQYF. The rearrangement uses TRBV28 and TRBJ2-3; D gene unclear. Germline loops: CDR1 MDHEN, CDR2 SYDVKM. The CDR3 covers 11 residues. The V end was cut by 9 bases, the J end by 5 bases, with 9 bases between.

This clonotype was seen at least ten times. This chain uses TRBV7-2 with TRBJ1-1; D unclear. The CDR3 totals 11 residues. The V gene lost 1 base and the J gene lost 7 bases, with 4 bases spanning the gap. Germline loops: CDR1 SGHTA, CDR2 FQGNSA. The CDR3 DNA follows: TGTGCCAGCAGCTTAGTCTTTGAAGCTTTCTTT. This encodes CASSLVFEAFF.

As regards this clonotype: Possible read error: a much larger clone is one base away. Since no conserved phenylalanine or tryptophan closes the CDR3, a read error is the likely cause. This sequence joins TRBV2 and TRBJ2-7; 8 bases map to TRBD2. Germline loops: CDR1 SNHLY, CDR2 FYNNEI. The J segment lost 4 bases and the V segment lost 6 bases, leaving 11 bases of the junction unmatched. The CDR3 runs 15 residues. This CDR3 reads CASRGSSGSSYEQYI. The CDR3, as DNA: TGTGCCAGCAGGGGTTCGAGCGGGAGTAGTTACGAGCAGTACATC.

V is TRBV7-9 and J is TRBJ1-4, with a weak D call TRBD1 (5 bases). Germline CDR1 is SEHNR and CDR2 is FQNEAQ (reference sequence). The CDR3 length is 13 residues. Trimming cost V 5 bases and J 8 bases, with 12 bases left between them. CDR3 loop: CASSQLWGEKLFF. CDR3 in DNA: TGTGCCAGCAGCCAGTTATGGGGGGAAAAACTGTTTTTT.

The sample holds many counts of this clonotype. This chain joins TRBV6-5 and TRBJ2-7; 11 bases are shared with TRBD2. This CDR3 is built from 15 residues. V gave up 0 bases and J gave up 5 bases; unmatched junction bases: 3. Looked up from germline, CDR1 is MNHEY and CDR2 is SVGAGI. CDR3 DNA sequence: TGTGCCAGCAGTTACTCTACTAGCGGGAGCCACGAGCAGTACTTC. The encoded protein is CASSYSTSGSHEQYF.

This clonotype occurred a few times. J is TRBJ1-5 and V is TRBV15; D gene uncertain. Germline V gene sequence: CDR1 LNHNV, CDR2 YYDKDF (reference sequence). This CDR3 has 14 amino acids. Trimming took off 3 bases at V and 3 bases at J, with 9 bases between the two ends. CDR3 nucleotide sequence: TGTGCCACCAGCAGTCGAGGCCCCAATCAGCCCCAGCATTTT. Its protein product is CATSSRGPNQPQHF.

This clonotype has ten or more counts. The chain uses TRBV4-1 and TRBJ2-3; unclear D gene. The V end was cut by 0 bases, the J end by 6 bases, with 4 bases between. Germline V CDR1 and CDR2: MGHRA, YSYEKL. The CDR3 extends over 12 amino acids. CDR3 coding DNA: TGCGCCAGCAGCCAAGATGGCGATACGCAGTATTTT. This codes for CASSQDGDTQYF.

This clonotype was seen at least ten times. The rearrangement links TRBV7-2 to TRBJ1-6; 7 nucleotides match TRBD1. The germline V gene has CDR1 SGHTA and CDR2 FQGNSA. The CDR3 length is 14 residues. The V segment lost 6 bases and the J segment 12 bases; nucleotides outside the gene matches: 11. The CDR3 nucleotides are TGTGCCAGCAGGACCGGGACAGAGGCCCTACCCCTCCACTTT. As protein: CASRTGTEALPLHF.

The chain employs TRBV12-3 or TRBV12-4 and TRBJ1-1; possible D gene TRBD1, 6 bases. This CDR3 spans 13 amino acids. With 6 bases removed from V and 2 bases from J, the gap between germline ends came to 10 bases. This CDR3 reads CASREGGNTEAFF. In DNA form, the CDR3 reads TGTGCCAGCAGGGAGGGGGGAAACACTGAAGCTTTCTTT.

The chain is built from TRBV7-9 and TRBJ2-1; a possible D gene is TRBD1 (6 bases). V lost 2 bases to trimming and J lost 2 bases, with 10 bases between them. This CDR3 spans 15 amino acids. CDR1 is SEHNR, CDR2 FQNEAQ, per germline (reference sequence). The CDR3 coding sequence is TGTGCCAGCAGCTTAACAGGGCTCGCCTACAATGAGCAGTTCTTC. This codes for CASSLTGLAYNEQFF.

This clonotype was counted ten times or more. The rearrangement uses TRBV5-5 and TRBJ1-1, with 8 nucleotides matching TRBD1. The germline CDR1 and CDR2 sequences are SGHKS and YYEKEE (reference sequence). The V and J ends lost 4 bases and 1 base, in that order; junction bases with no gene match: 3. The CDR3 runs to 14 residues. The CDR3 DNA sequence: TGTGCCAGCAGCCGAACAGGGGGGAACACTGAAGCTTTCTTT. It is translated as CASSRTGGNTEAFF.

The V gene is TRBV4-3, the J gene TRBJ2-7; D gene unclear. V lost 0 bases and J 8 bases, leaving 11 bases between the germline ends. The V gene's germline CDR1 is LGHNA and CDR2 YSLEER. The CDR3 spans 13 residues. CDR3 coding DNA: TGCGCCAGCAGCCAAGAGGGAAAAGGGAAGCAGTACTTC. This sequence encodes CASSQEGKGKQYF.

This clonotype showed up many times. The gene calls are TRBV2 and TRBJ2-5, with D possibly matching TRBD2 (6 bases). The CDR3 totals 14 residues. V was clipped by 9 bases and J by 1 base, with 15 bases between them. Germline CDR1 is SNHLY and CDR2 is FYNNEI. The CDR3: CARSGTSAQETQYF. In DNA form, the CDR3 reads TGTGCCAGGTCCGGGACTTCAGCCCAAGAGACCCAGTACTTC.

Ten or more counts support this clonotype. The V and J genes are TRBV2 and TRBJ1-5, with 11 bases fitting TRBD1. V was clipped by 6 bases and J by 7 bases; unmatched bases: 5. Looked up from germline, CDR1 is SNHLY and CDR2 is FYNNEI. This CDR3 is 14 amino acids long. CDR3 in amino acids: CASSARDRGQPQHF. CDR3 in DNA: TGTGCCAGCAGCGCCCGGGACAGGGGGCAGCCCCAGCATTTT.

A word on this clonotype: It may be a read error: a sequence one base away is much more abundant. This chain connects TRBV7-2 to TRBJ2-3, with D perhaps TRBD1 or TRBD2 (5 bases each). The CDR3 consists of 14 residues. Germline V gene lookup returns CDR1 SGHTA and CDR2 FQGNSA. The CDR3 is CAGSLGVSADTQYF. CDR3 nucleotides: TGTGCCGGCAGCTTAGGGGTTAGCGCAGATACGCAGTATTTT.

The CDR3 loop reads CAISGGTAGGGTQYF. The CDR3 DNA reads TGTGCCATCAGTGGGGGGACAGCCGGGGGGGGGACCCAGTACTTC. The chain uses TRBV10-3 and TRBJ2-5, with a weak D call TRBD2 (8 bases). V was cut by 4 bases and J by 7 bases, with 19 bases left in between. The CDR3 runs 15 residues. The germline V gene encodes CDR1 ENHRY and CDR2 SYGVKD.

The J gene is TRBJ1-1, the V gene TRBV29-1; D unresolved. Between the trimmed V and J ends, which lost 2 bases and 1 base, there was a span of 14 bases. CDR3 length: 15 amino acids. CDR1 SQVTM and CDR2 ANQGSEA come from the germline V gene. The CDR3 sequence: CSVEPAGRSNTEAFF. The CDR3 bases are TGCAGCGTTGAACCCGCTGGCAGATCGAACACTGAAGCTTTCTTT.

The genes are TRBV11-2 and TRBJ2-7, with 11 nucleotides matching TRBD2. With 5 bases clipped from V and 3 bases from J, the junction kept 18 bases outside the gene matches. CDR3 length equals 19 residues. In germline, CDR1 is SGHAT, CDR2 FQNNGV. The CDR3 sequence: CASSHPGSTSGSRFYEQYF. The CDR3 region has the DNA TGTGCCAGCAGCCACCCAGGGTCAACTAGCGGGAGTAGGTTCTACGAGCAGTACTTC.

This clonotype was detected many times. The chain employs TRBV7-2 and TRBJ2-3, with TRBD2 identical over 9 bases. The ends lost 7 bases at V and 4 bases at J; junction bases unmatched: 9. The germline V gene encodes CDR1 SGHTA and CDR2 FQGNSA. There are 15 residues in the CDR3. In nucleotides, the CDR3 is TGTGCCAGCACCCCGAGGAGCGGGAGGTCAGATACGCAGTATTTT. Translated: CASTPRSGRSDTQYF.

This clonotype appeared many times. V and J are TRBV6-1 and TRBJ1-1, with D uncertain. The length of the CDR3 is 13 residues. The V and J ends lost 6 bases and 6 bases respectively, with 14 bases between them. Germline-derived CDR1 and CDR2 are MNHNS and SASEGT. The CDR3 sequence is CASRDMGGAEAFF. The CDR3 nucleotides read TGTGCCAGCAGGGATATGGGAGGCGCTGAAGCTTTCTTT.

This clonotype was counted many times. V usage is TRBV12-3 or TRBV12-4 and J usage is TRBJ2-7; either TRBD1 or TRBD2 may fit D (5 bases each). V was clipped by 2 bases and J by 3 bases, with 14 bases between them. CDR3 size: 15 residues. The DNA of the CDR3 is TGTGCCAGCAGTTTATCGGGTCGAGGGGTCTACGAGCAGTACTTC. It specifies CASSLSGRGVYEQYF.

This clonotype has a handful of counts. The CDR3: CASSLNLREETQYF. The CDR3 nucleotides are TGTGCCAGCAGCCTAAATTTAAGGGAAGAGACCCAGTACTTC. This chain links TRBV12-3 or TRBV12-4 with TRBJ2-5, with D uncertain. Trimming took off 6 bases at V and 3 bases at J, with 14 bases between the two ends. This CDR3 has 14 amino acids.

This clonotype showed up many times. The chain employs TRBV12-3 or TRBV12-4 and TRBJ2-7, with D possibly TRBD2 on 5 matching bases. Trimming shortened V by 1 base and J by 3 bases, and 10 bases separated the two germline ends. This CDR3 contains 14 residues. CDR3 amino acids: CASSLGITSYEQYF. Written as DNA, the CDR3 is TGTGCCAGCAGTTTAGGAATTACTAGCTACGAGCAGTACTTC.

This clonotype appeared a single time. The genes are TRBV15 and TRBJ2-7, with D tentatively TRBD1 or TRBD2 (6 bases each). Germline CDR1 is LNHNV and CDR2 is YYDKDF (reference sequence). Trimming cost V 1 base and J 2 bases, with 9 bases left between them. The length of the CDR3 is 14 residues. DNA for the CDR3: TGTGCCACCAGCAGAGCCGGGGGCACCTACGAGCAGTACTTC. Its protein product is CATSRAGGTYEQYF.

This clonotype was counted a few times. The V and J genes are TRBV27 and TRBJ2-1, with D perhaps matching TRBD2 (5 bases). Trimming left V 6 bases short and J 8 bases short, with 14 bases between. This CDR3 region has 13 residues. Germline CDR1 and CDR2: MNHEY and SMNVEV (reference sequence). Here the CDR3 reads CASRTDFGDEQFF. CDR3 nucleotide sequence: TGTGCCAGCAGAACCGACTTCGGGGATGAGCAGTTCTTC.

As DNA, the CDR3 is TGTGCCAGCAGCTCCGACGGACTAGCGGGAGGGAGCTACAATGAGCAGTTCTTC. This encodes CASSSDGLAGGSYNEQFF. This sequence joins TRBV11-2 and TRBJ2-1, with 15 nucleotides matching TRBD2. This CDR3 has 18 residues. V shed 4 bases and J 3 bases; nucleotides not matched to a gene: 7. The V gene's germline CDR1 is SGHAT and CDR2 FQNNGV.

This clonotype was detected many times. The V gene is TRBV12-3 or TRBV12-4, the J gene TRBJ2-5; D unresolved. The CDR3 is 12 residues long. Between the trimmed V and J ends, which lost 2 bases and 5 bases, there was a span of 6 bases. The CDR3 region is CASSLSGETQYF. The CDR3 DNA reads TGTGCCAGCAGTTTATCCGGGGAGACCCAGTACTTC.

This clonotype was recorded a few times. The CDR3 DNA follows: TGTGCCAGCAGCTGGTCCGGGACTAGCGGGGGGAACAATGAGCAGTTCTTC. This translates into CASSWSGTSGGNNEQFF. The V call is TRBV13, the J call TRBJ2-1, with 15 bases identical to TRBD2. CDR1 and CDR2 (germline): PRHDT, FYEKMQ (reference sequence). Trimming at V came to 4 bases and at J to 5 bases, leaving 6 bases not matched to a gene. The CDR3 has 17 residues.

The sample holds one count of this clonotype. An end of the junction does not agree with germline; a read error may underlie this. The J gene is TRBJ1-1, the V gene TRBV12-3 or TRBV12-4; D gene unclear. This CDR3 has 14 amino acids. The CDR3 region has the DNA TGTGCTAGCAGTTTAAACAGCCCGAACACTGAAGCTTTCTTT. As protein: CASSLNSPNTEAFF.

The chain employs TRBV6-6 and TRBJ1-4; 7 bases fit TRBD1. CDR1 is MNHNY and CDR2 is SVGAGI in the germline V gene (reference sequence). The CDR3 consists of 15 residues. The ends lost 4 bases at V and 4 bases at J; junction bases unmatched: 6. The CDR3 sequence is CASSFQGTVNEKLFF. CDR3 nucleotide sequence: TGTGCCAGCAGTTTCCAAGGGACAGTTAATGAAAAACTGTTTTTT.